This record looks at one T cell receptor (beta chain) sequence and its context. This clonotype was seen a few times. This clone's antigen is unknown. No base quality information exists; no much larger clone differs at one position. These data originate in a study of blood T cells in healthy people across ages (dated by TCRdb to about 2015). Concerning the study at large: Template switching captured roughly one uniquely barcoded TCR beta cDNA molecule per two T cells in model experiments. Age-related changes in TCR beta repertoire diversity were measured in the study by deep sequencing normalized with unique cDNA molecular identifiers. Using the same blood draw, the study looked at two additional independent replicas of 1 million unique cDNA reads for two donors, one aged 18 to 30 and the other aged 80 or older. The donors were split into four age groups: young (average 16 years), middle-aged (roughly 39), aged (more than 60) and long-lived (roughly 80).

The donors were about 40 Caucasian individuals from Russia, aged roughly 6 to 95 years, who were systemically healthy. Around 10 milliliters of peripheral blood were drawn from each donor into EDTA-treated Vacutainer tubes. Ficoll-Paque density-gradient centrifugation was used to isolate PBMCs, with at least 7 million obtained per sample. Total RNA was extracted from PBMCs with Trizol reagent, with at least 5.5 micrograms obtained per sample. The percentages of naive CD45RAhigh/CD27high T cells were determined by flow cytometry on a PBMC aliquot from every donor. Here is what the overall study found, with its caveats: A strong correlation was found between observed TCR beta diversity and the percentage of naive T cells measured by flow cytometry. Because the CMV infection status of the donors was unknown, age-related changes in expanded clonotypes may potentially have been confounded. Conclusive comparison of naive and antigen-experienced compartments was prevented by the profiling of bulk unsorted PBMCs. As age increased, observed TCR beta diversity per million T cells dropped in a roughly linear way, and a significant reduction was already evident by age 40. Estimates of total diversity based on one million sequenced T cells were considered lower bounds and underestimates. Compared with the aged group, more naive CD4+ T cells, fewer expanded clones and increased TCR diversity were shown by the long-lived group, suggesting age selection.

The germline V gene specifies SGHTA as CDR1 and FQGNSA as CDR2. The CDR3, from cysteine to phenylalanine, totals 12 residues. Only CDR3 DNA is held: 36 bases, read in frame from base 1. Trimming costs V 5 bases and J 6 bases, and their ends lie 10 bases apart. The library relied on 5' RACE. Instrument on record: Illumina HiSeq 2500. A second PCR of roughly 6 to 11 cycles was run with a J-beta primer mix and a sample-barcoded 5' primer. A unique molecular identifier was introduced onto each TCR beta cDNA molecule by a template-switch 5' adaptor carrying 12 random nucleotides. Each sample yielded at least 3 million CDR3-containing paired-end reads. First-strand cDNA synthesis was performed from all RNA using the Mint cDNA synthesis kit, with priming by a TRBC-specific oligonucleotide. Following uracil-DNA glycosylase treatment, a first 18-cycle PCR with universal primers M1SS and BC2_uni_R was performed on all cDNA. The original pipeline was this. Normalization of each sample was performed by random selection of 1 million high-quality reads, each carrying a distinct molecular identifier. Reads sharing molecular identifiers were discarded rather than binned into consensus sequences. MiTCR, set to a Q25 quality threshold and the strictest error-elimination algorithm, was used for CDR3 identification, clonotype clustering and error correction. A nonparametric unseen species model using Euler transformation provided a lower-bound estimate of total TCR beta diversity. The public reads were quality trimmed at Q25 with fastp and then assembled into clones with MiXCR by TCRdb, keeping productive beta chains. Rows merge per CDR3 protein into single entries with the most common DNA and genes. The V and J calls reflect TCRdb's pipeline rather than the authors' work. Recorded for this sample are roughly 1,100,000 distinct CDR3 sequences; about 23% of them occurred a single time. The ten largest clones add up to approximately 0.75% of the sample.

Another study also made use of these data, one on T cells of mothers and their children. From the second report: Donors were nine systemically healthy Caucasian individuals: three mothers and their six children. cDNA synthesis consumed the entire amount of extracted RNA, loaded at around 1.4 ug RNA in each 15 ul reaction. Sample barcodes and 2-4 random nucleotides were added via the M1S primer in the second PCR. Over 8.5 million TCR beta CDR3 reads were obtained for each mother, and 2.7 million or so reads were obtained for each child. In both related and unrelated pairs, thymic selection shapes the output of TCR recombination in a similar way, with inherited differences having only a minor effect. Normalized repertoire overlap was always slightly but never significantly higher in related than unrelated mother-child pairs. No persistent microchimeric T cell clones were detected, at a sensitivity of roughly 99 clones per million clonotypes. Deep NGS was used in the study to compare the TCR beta repertoires of mothers and children and to look for features that separate related mother-child pairs from unrelated individuals. On average, the children were around 11 +/- 4 years old, while the mothers were about 40 +/- 4 years old. After adapters were ligated using NEBNext reagents, the libraries underwent 100+100 nt paired-end sequencing on an Illumina HiSeq 2000. Mother and child libraries were prepared a month apart and sequenced in separate runs to prevent cross-contamination. For each donor, between 500,000 and 2,000,000 distinct TCR beta clonotypes were identified. Naive TCR beta clonotypes were estimated from low-frequency clonotypes matched to each donor's FACS-determined naive share, without sorting.

The TCR sequence derives from a girl between 2 and 10 years old in good health. The sample was blood. The chain was built from TRBV7-2 and TRBJ1-2; TRBD1 might be the D gene, on 5 matching bases. The CDR3 region reads CASSPKTDGYTF. The DNA reads TGTGCCAGCAGCCCGAAGACAGATGGCTACACCTTC.